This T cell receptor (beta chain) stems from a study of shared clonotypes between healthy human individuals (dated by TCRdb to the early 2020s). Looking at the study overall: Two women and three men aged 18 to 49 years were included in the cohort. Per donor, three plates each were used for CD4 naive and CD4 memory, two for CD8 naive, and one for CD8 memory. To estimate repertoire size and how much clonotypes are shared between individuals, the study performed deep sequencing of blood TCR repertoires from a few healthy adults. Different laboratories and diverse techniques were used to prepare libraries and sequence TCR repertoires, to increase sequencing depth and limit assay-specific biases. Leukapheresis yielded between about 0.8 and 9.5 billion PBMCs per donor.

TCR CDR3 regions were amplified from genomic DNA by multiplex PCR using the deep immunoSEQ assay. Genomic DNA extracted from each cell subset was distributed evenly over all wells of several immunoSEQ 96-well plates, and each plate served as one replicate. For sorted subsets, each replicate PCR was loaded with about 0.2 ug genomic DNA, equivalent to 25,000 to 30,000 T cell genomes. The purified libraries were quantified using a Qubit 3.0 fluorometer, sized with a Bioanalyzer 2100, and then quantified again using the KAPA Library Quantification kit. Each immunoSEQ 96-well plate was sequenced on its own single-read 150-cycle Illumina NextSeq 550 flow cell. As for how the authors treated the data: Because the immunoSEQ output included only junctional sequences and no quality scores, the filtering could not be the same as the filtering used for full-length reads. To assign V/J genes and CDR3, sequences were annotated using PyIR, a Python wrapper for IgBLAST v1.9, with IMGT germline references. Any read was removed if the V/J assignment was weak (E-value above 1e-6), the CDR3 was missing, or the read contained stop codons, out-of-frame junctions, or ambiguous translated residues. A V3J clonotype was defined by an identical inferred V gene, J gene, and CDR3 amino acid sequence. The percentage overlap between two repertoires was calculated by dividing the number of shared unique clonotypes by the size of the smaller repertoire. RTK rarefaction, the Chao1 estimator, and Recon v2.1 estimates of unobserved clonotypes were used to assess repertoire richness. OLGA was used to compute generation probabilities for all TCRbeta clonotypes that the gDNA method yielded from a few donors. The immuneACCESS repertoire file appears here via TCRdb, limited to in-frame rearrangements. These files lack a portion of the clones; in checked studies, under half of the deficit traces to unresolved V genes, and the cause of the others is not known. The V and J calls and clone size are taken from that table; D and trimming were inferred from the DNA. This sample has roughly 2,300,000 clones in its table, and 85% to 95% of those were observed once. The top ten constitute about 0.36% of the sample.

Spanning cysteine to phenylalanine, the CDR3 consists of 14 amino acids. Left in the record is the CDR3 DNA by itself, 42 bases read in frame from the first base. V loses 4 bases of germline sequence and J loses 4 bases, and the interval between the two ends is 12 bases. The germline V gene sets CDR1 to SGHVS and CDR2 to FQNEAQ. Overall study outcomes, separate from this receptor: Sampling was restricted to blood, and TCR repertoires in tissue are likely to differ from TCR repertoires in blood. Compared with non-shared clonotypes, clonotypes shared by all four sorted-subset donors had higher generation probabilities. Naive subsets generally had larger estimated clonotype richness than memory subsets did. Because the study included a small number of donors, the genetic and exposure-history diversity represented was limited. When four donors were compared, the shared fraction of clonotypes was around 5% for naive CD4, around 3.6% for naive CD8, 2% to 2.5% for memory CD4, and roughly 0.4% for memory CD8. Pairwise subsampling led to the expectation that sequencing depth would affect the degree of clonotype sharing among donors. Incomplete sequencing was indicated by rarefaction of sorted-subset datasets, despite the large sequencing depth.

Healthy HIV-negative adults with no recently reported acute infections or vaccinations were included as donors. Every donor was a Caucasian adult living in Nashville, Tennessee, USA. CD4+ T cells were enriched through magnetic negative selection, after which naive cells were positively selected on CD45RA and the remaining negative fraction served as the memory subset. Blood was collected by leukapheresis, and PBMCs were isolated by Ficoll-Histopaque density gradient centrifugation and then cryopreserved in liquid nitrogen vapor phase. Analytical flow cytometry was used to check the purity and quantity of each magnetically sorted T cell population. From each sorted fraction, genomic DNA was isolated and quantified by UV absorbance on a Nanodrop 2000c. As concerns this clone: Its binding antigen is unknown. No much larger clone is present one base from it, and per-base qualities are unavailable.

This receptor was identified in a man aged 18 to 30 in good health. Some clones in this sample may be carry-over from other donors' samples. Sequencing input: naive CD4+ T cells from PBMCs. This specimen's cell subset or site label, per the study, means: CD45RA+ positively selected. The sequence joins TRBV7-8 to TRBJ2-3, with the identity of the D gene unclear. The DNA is TGTGCCAGCAGCTCTGGACCTGCGGCAGATACGCAGTATTTT. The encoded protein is CASSSGPAADTQYF.